A single sample gave rise to the 31 T cell receptor beta chains below, sequenced in a study of blood T cell repertoires in COVID-19. The protocol was immunoSEQ multiplex PCR, while the TCRdb copy is restricted to in-frame clones and leaves out a portion. This sample carries approximately 200,000 clones, about nine tenths of them seen once, and the ten largest clones take about 4.1%. Material: peripheral blood. These receptors were collected from a woman aged 30 to 39 with acute or convalescent COVID-19.

This clone was observed once. The rearrangement uses TRBV29-1 and TRBJ2-7; TRBD2 is a possible D gene (6 bases). Germline CDR1 reads SQVTM; CDR2 reads ANQGSEA. CDR3 length: 13 amino acids. The V end was cut by 7 bases, the J end by 4 bases, with 17 bases between. The CDR3 spells CSAKTEGGYEQYF. The CDR3 DNA reads TGCAGCGCCAAGACGGAGGGAGGTTACGAGCAGTACTTC.

This chain joins TRBV28 and TRBJ2-1, with TRBD2 identical over 14 bases. The CDR3 contains 15 residues. CDR1 MDHEN and CDR2 SYDVKM come from the germline V gene. V lost 4 bases, J lost 6 bases, and 2 bases stayed unmatched. The CDR3 nucleotides are TGTGCCAGCAGTTCGACTAGCGGGAGGGCCAATGAGCAGTTCTTC. Protein sequence: CASSSTSGRANEQFF.

The J gene is TRBJ2-1, the V gene TRBV19; D might be TRBD2 (6 bases). V was shortened by 5 bases and J by 7 bases, with 12 bases between the two germline ends. The CDR3 length is 13 residues. Per the germline V gene, CDR1 is LNHDA and CDR2 is SQIVND (reference sequence). CDR3 in amino acids: CASSVDYSNEQFF. The CDR3 nucleotides read TGTGCCAGTAGTGTGGACTATTCGAATGAGCAGTTCTTC.

The chain is built from TRBV9 and TRBJ1-2; perhaps TRBD1 as D (5 bases). CDR1 SGDLS and CDR2 YYNGEE come from the germline V gene. V lost 4 bases to trimming and J lost 7 bases, with 11 bases between them. The CDR3 has 12 residues. CDR3 residues: CASSRGEGGYTF. CDR3 bases: TGTGCCAGCAGCCGAGGGGAGGGTGGCTACACCTTC.

The rearrangement joins TRBV30 to TRBJ1-3; D ambiguous. Trimming took 2 bases from V and 6 from J, leaving 11 bases between them. Germline V lookup: CDR1 GTSNPN, CDR2 SVGIG (reference sequence). CDR3 length: 13 amino acids. Here the CDR3 reads CAWSRQVVNTIYF. As DNA, the CDR3 is TGTGCCTGGAGTCGGCAGGTAGTAAACACCATATATTTT.

This chain uses TRBV28 with TRBJ2-1; 7 nucleotides match TRBD2. The junction had 6 bases not matched to a gene; V was cut back by 9 bases and J by 4 bases. This CDR3 contains 13 residues. Germline CDR1 reads MDHEN; CDR2 reads SYDVKM. DNA of the CDR3: TGTGCCAGTGTGACTAGCATATACAATGAGCAGTTCTTC. Its translation: CASVTSIYNEQFF.

V and J are TRBV6-1 and TRBJ1-1; no reliable D call. Looked up from germline, CDR1 is MNHNS and CDR2 is SASEGT. This CDR3 region has 14 residues. V was pared by 3 bases and J by 5 bases, with 13 bases between. The CDR3 region is CASSDNFWSTEAFF. The CDR3 DNA reads TGTGCCAGCAGTGATAACTTCTGGAGTACTGAAGCTTTCTTT.

The chain uses TRBV28 and TRBJ2-3; the D gene is possibly TRBD2 (5 bases). CDR1 and CDR2 from the germline V gene are MDHEN and SYDVKM. The CDR3 has 14 residues. The V end was cut by 6 bases, the J end by 2 bases, with 12 bases between. The CDR3 loop reads CASRRGDNTDTQYF. The CDR3 DNA follows: TGTGCCAGCAGACGGGGAGATAACACAGATACGCAGTATTTT.

CDR3 sequence: CASSVRGLKNIQYF. The CDR3, as DNA: TGTGCCAGCAGTGTCAGGGGCCTGAAAAACATTCAGTACTTC. The chain combines TRBV2 with TRBJ2-4; possibly TRBD1 for D (6 bases). CDR1 and CDR2 from the germline V gene are SNHLY and FYNNEI. This CDR3 spans 14 amino acids. Trimming removed 4 bases at V and 4 bases at J, with 11 bases between.

In DNA form, the CDR3 reads TGTGCCAGCAGCTCGAACGGTGGCTCCTACAATGAGCAGTTCTTC. Its translation: CASSSNGGSYNEQFF. This chain joins TRBV9 and TRBJ2-1; D is uncertain. CDR1 SGDLS and CDR2 YYNGEE come from the germline V gene. V was shortened by 4 bases and J by 0 bases, with 11 bases between the two germline ends. The CDR3 has 15 amino acids.

Only one count was recorded for this clone. V and J are TRBV7-6 and TRBJ2-7, with 9 positions matching TRBD2. V lost 0 bases, J lost 4 bases, and 4 bases stayed unmatched. The V gene's germline CDR1 is SGHVS and CDR2 FNYEAQ. The CDR3 extends over 15 amino acids. The CDR3 region has the DNA TGTGCCAGCAGCTTAGCTAGCGGGAGCGCTTACGAGCAGTACTTC. The encoded protein is CASSLASGSAYEQYF.

The chain is built from TRBV7-2 and TRBJ2-1; D is unclear. Germline V gene sequence: CDR1 SGHTA, CDR2 FQGNSA. The length of the CDR3 is 14 residues. V lost 2 bases, J lost 0 bases, and 5 bases lay in between. CDR3 residues: CASSLQFSYNEQFF. The CDR3 nucleotides read TGTGCCAGCAGCTTACAGTTCTCCTACAATGAGCAGTTCTTC. The full variable domain, rest sourced from reference TRBV7-2 and TRBJ2-1, is GAGVSQSPSNKVTEKGKDVELRCDPISGHTALYWYRQSLGQGLEFLIYFQGNSAPDKSGLPSDRFSAERTGGSVSTLTIQRTQQEDSAVYLCASSLQFSYNEQFFGPGTRLTVL.

V usage is TRBV9 and J usage is TRBJ2-1; D is undetermined. This CDR3 is 11 amino acids long. V was cut by 4 bases and J by 5 bases, with 4 bases left in between. Germline V gives CDR1 SGDLS, CDR2 YYNGEE. CDR3 sequence: CASSLNNEQFF. The CDR3 coding sequence is TGTGCCAGCAGCTTAAACAATGAGCAGTTCTTC.

The chain has TRBV7-2 and TRBJ2-7; D possibly corresponds to TRBD1 (6 bases). Trimming took 5 bases from V and 6 from J, leaving 17 bases between them. This CDR3 contains 14 residues. The germline V gene has CDR1 SGHTA and CDR2 FQGNSA. CDR3 DNA sequence: TGTGCCAGCAGCCAAAGGGGGAGCGGTATCGAGCAGTACTTC. This codes for CASSQRGSGIEQYF.

This chain uses TRBV29-1 with TRBJ2-5; D is possibly TRBD2 (6 bases). The V gene lost 7 bases and the J gene lost 6 bases, with 12 bases spanning the gap. CDR1 and CDR2 (germline): SQVTM, ANQGSEA. The CDR3 sequence is 11 residues long. The CDR3 is CSAMGGQTQYF. CDR3 DNA sequence: TGCAGCGCGATGGGGGGACAGACCCAGTACTTC.

This clone was seen just once. The chain uses TRBV11-1 and TRBJ2-3, with 7 nucleotides matching TRBD1. This CDR3 contains 15 residues. Trimming removed 3 bases from V and 2 bases from J; junction bases left unmatched: 5. Per germline, CDR1 SGHAT and CDR2 FQDESV (reference sequence). The CDR3 protein is CASSFSGTVTDTQYF. In nucleotides, the CDR3 is TGTGCCAGCAGCTTCTCAGGGACAGTCACAGATACGCAGTATTTT.

This chain links TRBV18 with TRBJ2-7; D is perhaps TRBD1 (6 bases). CDR3 length: 15 residues. The V end was cut by 2 bases, the J end by 1 base, with 12 bases between. CDR1 is KGHSH, CDR2 LQKENI, per germline. Written as DNA, the CDR3 is TGTGCCAGCTCACCATCGGGGACACGGTCCTACGAGCAGTACTTC. The encoded protein is CASSPSGTRSYEQYF.

This chain links TRBV7-9 with TRBJ1-4; no definite D call. Germline V gives CDR1 SEHNR, CDR2 FQNEAQ (reference sequence). The V gene lost 5 bases and the J gene lost 5 bases, with 6 bases spanning the gap. The CDR3 covers 12 residues. The CDR3, as DNA: TGTGCCAGCAGCGGCGGGAATGAAAAACTGTTTTTT. Protein product: CASSGGNEKLFF.

The table lists this clone with a count of one. V gene TRBV12-3 or TRBV12-4 combines with J gene TRBJ2-7; 10 positions agree with TRBD2. V trimming: 6 bases; J trimming: 7 bases; junction bases outside the gene matches: 6. This CDR3 comprises 13 residues. The CDR3 reads CASRLAGWGEQYF. Written as DNA, the CDR3 is TGTGCCAGCAGACTAGCGGGATGGGGGGAGCAGTACTTC.

The chain has TRBV10-2 and TRBJ1-3; D remains ambiguous. The germline V gene has CDR1 WSHSY and CDR2 SAAADI. The CDR3 has 13 residues. The V and J ends lost 4 bases and 0 bases respectively, with 4 bases between them. The CDR3 DNA follows: TGCGCCAGCAGTGCGGGCTCTGGAAACACCATATATTTT. Its protein is CASSAGSGNTIYF.

The chain couples TRBV18 to TRBJ1-6; the D is unclear. Between the trimmed V and J ends, which lost 3 bases and 10 bases, there was a span of 10 bases. CDR1 is KGHSH, CDR2 LQKENI, per germline. The CDR3 is 13 residues long. The CDR3 loop is CASSPDGKSPLHF. CDR3 in DNA: TGTGCCAGCTCACCGGACGGGAAGTCACCCCTCCACTTT.

The chain joins TRBV28 to TRBJ2-1; tentative D call: TRBD2 (5 bases). Trimming took off 3 bases at V and 5 bases at J, with 17 bases between the two ends. The CDR3 consists of 16 residues. CDR1 and CDR2 (germline): MDHEN, SYDVKM. The CDR3 loop reads CASSFYGQRRHNEQFF. DNA of the CDR3: TGTGCCAGCAGTTTCTACGGTCAGCGGCGGCACAATGAGCAGTTCTTC.

The rearrangement uses TRBV6-5 and TRBJ1-6; D remains ambiguous. The CDR3 runs to 13 residues. V was clipped by 5 bases and J by 7 bases, with 9 bases between them. Germline CDR1 MNHEY, CDR2 SVGAGI. CDR3 nucleotide sequence: TGTGCCAGCAGTCCGGTCTTAAATTCACCCCTCCACTTT. Its protein is CASSPVLNSPLHF.

This clone was observed once. The chain uses TRBV3-1 (or the pseudogene TRBV3-2) and TRBJ2-7; tentatively, D is TRBD1 (6 bases). The V end was cut by 7 bases, the J end by 1 base, with 20 bases between. The germline V gene encodes CDR1 LGHDT and CDR2 YNNKEL (reference sequence). This CDR3 has 16 amino acids. CDR3 nucleotide sequence: TGTGCCAGCATGAACCCCCCCGACAGGCAGTCCTACGAGCAGTACTTC. Amino acids: CASMNPPDRQSYEQYF.

V gene TRBV10-2 combines with J gene TRBJ1-1; unclear D gene. CDR3 length: 13 residues. Trimming took off 2 bases at V and 3 bases at J, with 7 bases between the two ends. The germline CDR1 and CDR2 sequences are WSHSY and SAAADI. CDR3 bases: TGCGCCAGCAGTGAGACAGCGGACACTGAAGCTTTCTTT. Translation gives CASSETADTEAFF.

The chain joins TRBV27 to TRBJ2-1; TRBD2 matches at 7 bases. Germline-derived CDR1 and CDR2 are MNHEY and SMNVEV (reference sequence). V lost 7 bases and J lost 2; bases outside the gene matches: 5. This CDR3 region has 14 residues. Here the CDR3 DNA reads TGTGCCAGCACACGGGAGGCTGCCTACAATGAGCAGTTCTTC. Its translation: CASTREAAYNEQFF.

The chain has TRBV7-9 and TRBJ2-2; 15 bases map to TRBD2. V lost 11 bases and J lost 6; bases outside the gene matches: 4. This CDR3 has 14 amino acids. The germline V gene has CDR1 SEHNR and CDR2 FQNEAQ (reference sequence). The CDR3 DNA reads as TGTGCCTGTTGGACTAGCGGGAGGGCCGGGGAGCTGTTTTTT. Its protein is CACWTSGRAGELFF.

V is TRBV28 and J is TRBJ1-2; D is perhaps TRBD1 (5 bases). Germline CDR1 MDHEN, CDR2 SYDVKM. Trimming cost V 2 bases and J 4 bases, with 11 bases left between them. This CDR3 comprises 14 residues. CDR3: CASSLRAGPYGYTF. The CDR3 DNA reads as TGTGCCAGCAGTTTAAGGGCAGGGCCCTATGGCTACACCTTC.

The chain recombines TRBV28 with TRBJ1-5; perhaps TRBD1 as D (6 bases). CDR3 size: 15 residues. Germline V gene lookup returns CDR1 MDHEN and CDR2 SYDVKM. Trimming removed 7 bases at V and 6 bases at J, with 19 bases between. DNA of the CDR3: TGTGCCAGCACCCTAGGGGGTTTTTTGGGTCAGCCCCAGCATTTT. It codes for CASTLGGFLGQPQHF.

J is TRBJ2-1 and V is TRBV5-1; 11 bases line up with TRBD2. Germline CDR1 SGHRS, CDR2 YFSETQ. V lost 0 bases and J lost 10; bases outside the gene matches: 12. CDR3 length: 17 residues. CDR3 bases: TGCGCCAGCAGCTTGGGGGGTAGCGGGAGGGCCGGCGTCGAGCAGTTCTTC. Translating it yields CASSLGGSGRAGVEQFF.

The chain links TRBV2 to TRBJ1-4; no firm D call. The V gene lost 4 bases and the J gene lost 7 bases, with 10 bases spanning the gap. CDR1 SNHLY and CDR2 FYNNEI come from the germline V gene. The length of the CDR3 is 13 residues. The CDR3 region is CASSGGGGEKLFF. The CDR3 bases are TGTGCCAGCAGTGGGGGAGGTGGTGAAAAACTGTTTTTT.